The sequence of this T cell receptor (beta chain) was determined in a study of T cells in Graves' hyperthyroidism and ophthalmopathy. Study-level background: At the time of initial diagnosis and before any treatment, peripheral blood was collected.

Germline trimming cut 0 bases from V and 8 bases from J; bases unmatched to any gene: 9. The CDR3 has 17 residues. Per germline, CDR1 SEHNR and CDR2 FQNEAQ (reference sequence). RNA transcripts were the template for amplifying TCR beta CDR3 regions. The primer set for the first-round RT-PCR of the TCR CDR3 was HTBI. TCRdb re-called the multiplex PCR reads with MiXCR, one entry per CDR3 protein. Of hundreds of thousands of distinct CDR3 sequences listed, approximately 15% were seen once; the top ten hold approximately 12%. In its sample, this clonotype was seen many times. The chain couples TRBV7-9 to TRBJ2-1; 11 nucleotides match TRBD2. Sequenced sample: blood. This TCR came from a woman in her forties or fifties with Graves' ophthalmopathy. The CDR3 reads CASSLASASGRYDEQFF. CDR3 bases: TGTGCCAGCAGCTTAGCGTCGGCTAGCGGGAGGTACGATGAGCAGTTCTTC.